This T cell receptor beta chain was sequenced in a study of shared T cell receptors in the human thymus (dated by TCRdb to 2020 to 2023). Some background on the complete study: The study examined how self-reactive, shared T-cell receptor alpha chains are generated in the human thymus.

This clone has only one observation. Its binding antigen is unknown. No much larger clone exists at a distance of one base, and base qualities are not known. Receptors were amplified or captured by the immunoSEQ multiplex PCR assay. This is the immuneACCESS table as TCRdb keeps it, with only in-frame sequences that have V and J called. A part of the clones is gone; compared with another copy, unresolved V genes explain less than half, and the rest is unexplained. The sample table contains 500,000 to 550,000 clones; only one count was recorded for 70% to 80% of them. The ten largest clones represent less than 0.015% of the sample. Looking up the germline V gene yields CDR1 SQVTM and CDR2 ANQGSEA. V is reduced by 3 bases and J by 4 bases, leaving a spacing of 15 bases between them. The CDR3 goes from the cysteine to the phenylalanine over 14 residues. The sequence is cut down to CDR3 DNA, 42 bases in frame from base 1.

This sample also belongs to another study, concerning human thymus T cells. The second study also describes: In Finland, the donors were immunologically healthy infants who were having open corrective cardiac surgery for congenital heart defects. Thymus tissue was collected as surgical resects that were removed during corrective cardiac surgery. V and J gene segment usage appeared biased in both thymic and peripheral blood repertoires. The related research found that thymic TCR repertoires overlapped highly between unrelated individuals. The study used under 10 infant thymus samples plus four related peripheral blood samples to characterize TCR alpha and beta repertoires. Donor ages ranging from about 7 to 250 days were recorded, and several male and a couple of female infants were included in the cohort. After being mechanically released from the tissue, thymocytes were kept at -70 degrees C in pellets of about 8.5-34 million cells. A QIAsymphony instrument was used to extract genomic DNA from frozen cell pellets. The immunoSEQ multiplex PCR assay was used to amplify the TCRB and TCRAD loci from a standardized quantity of quality-controlled genomic DNA. Amplicons spanned the V(D)J region at a length sufficient to cover the CDR3 and identify V and J genes. Through the commercial immunoSEQ service, the amplicons were sequenced on an Illumina platform. Primer bias and sequencing errors were corrected as previously described, and TCRAD and TCRB were defined on the basis of the IMGT database. immunoSEQ Analyzer 3.0 and VDJTools were used for repertoire analysis, which covered basic statistics, V/J segment usage, diversity estimates, rarefaction and pairwise overlap. Diversity was estimated using the Chao1, ChaoE, Efron-Thisted, Shannon and inverse Simpson indices, and was also estimated on datasets down-sampled to the size of the smallest sample. For repertoire overlap, CDR3 nucleotide sequence, V gene and J gene had to match strictly, and clustering was done by Jaccard-based multidimensional scaling. On average, thymus samples gave 650,000 to 850,000 unique TCRB clonotypes, whereas blood samples gave about 84,000.

The sequence links TRBV29-1 to TRBJ1-2; matching of 5 bases hints at TRBD1 as the D gene. Sequences were obtained from thymocytes. The sequence derives from a boy under three years old with a congenital heart defect. Donor details come from another sample of the same person, matched by shared clones. The CDR3 region: CSVEWTPPAYGYTF. The base sequence is TGCAGCGTTGAGTGGACACCGCCGGCCTATGGCTACACCTTC.